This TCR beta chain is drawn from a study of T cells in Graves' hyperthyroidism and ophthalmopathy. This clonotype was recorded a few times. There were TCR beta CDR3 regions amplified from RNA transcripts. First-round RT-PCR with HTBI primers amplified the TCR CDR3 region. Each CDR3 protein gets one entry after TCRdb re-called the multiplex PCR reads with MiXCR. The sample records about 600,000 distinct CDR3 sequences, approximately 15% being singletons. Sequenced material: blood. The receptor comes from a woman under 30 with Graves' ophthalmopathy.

DNA for the CDR3: TGTGCCAGCAGCGCGGACGGCAACACGCAGTATTTT. Translating gives CASSADGNTQYF. The chain links TRBV6-1 to TRBJ2-3; D call uncertain. V was trimmed by 6 bases and J by 9 bases, leaving 13 bases between them. The CDR3 is made up of 12 amino acids. In germline, CDR1 is MNHNS, CDR2 SASEGT.